The 10 T cell receptor beta chains below come from one sample, sequenced in a study of blood T cells in healthy people across ages. A sample-barcoded 5' primer and a J-beta primer mix were used in a second PCR of roughly 7 to 11 cycles. TCRdb called the 5' RACE reads again in MiXCR, with one record for every CDR3 protein. The profile shows under 800,000 distinct CDR3 sequences, roughly 41% of them singletons. The material sequenced was blood. The receptors shown here come from an older woman in good health.

This clonotype was seen only a few times. The gene calls are TRBV29-1 and TRBJ2-1; D is perhaps TRBD1 (5 bases). The V gene's germline CDR1 is SQVTM and CDR2 ANQGSEA. This CDR3 is 12 amino acids long. Trimming cost V 6 bases and J 15 bases, with 21 bases left between them. The CDR3 sequence: CSVEHNTRDMFF. CDR3 in DNA: TGCAGCGTCGAACACAACACCAGGGATATGTTCTTC.

The chain combines TRBV12-3 or TRBV12-4 with TRBJ2-5; 7 positions agree with TRBD2. The CDR3 runs 14 residues. V was pared by 3 bases and J by 7 bases, with 8 bases of the junction left unmatched. The CDR3 DNA is TGTGCCAGCAGTTTCGCGGGAGAGGGCGGGACCCAGTACTTC. It specifies CASSFAGEGGTQYF.

The CDR3 nucleotides read TGCGCCAGCAGCCAAGATCCAGCTAGCGGGGGCAACGAGCAGTACTTC. Its protein product is CASSQDPASGGNEQYF. This chain uses TRBV4-1 with TRBJ2-7; 10 bases align to TRBD2. Unmatched junction bases numbered 7, after V lost 0 bases and J lost 5 bases. CDR3 length equals 16 residues. CDR1 is MGHRA, CDR2 YSYEKL, per germline.

V gene TRBV7-2 combines with J gene TRBJ2-3; D is unclear. The CDR3 has 14 residues. Germline V gene data show CDR1 as SGHTA and CDR2 as FQGNSA. V dropped 1 base and J dropped 4 bases, with 9 bases sitting between them. CDR3 amino acids: CASSLGASADTQYF. In DNA form, the CDR3 reads TGTGCCAGCAGCTTAGGGGCTAGTGCAGATACGCAGTATTTT.

V usage is TRBV20-1 and J usage is TRBJ1-2; TRBD1 matches 11 bases. The CDR3 is 16 amino acids. The germline CDR1 and CDR2 sequences are DFQATT and SNEGSKA (reference sequence). Trimming cost V 1 base and J 4 bases; bases outside gene matches: 8. CDR3 sequence (DNA): TGCAGTGCTAGAGTCCAGGACAGGGGGCGTGCCTATGGCTACACCTTC. Translating gives CSARVQDRGRAYGYTF.

The chain recombines TRBV7-9 with TRBJ2-1, with 10 bases aligning to TRBD2. V was clipped by 3 bases and J by 10 bases; unmatched bases: 6. This CDR3 spans 14 amino acids. Per the germline V gene, CDR1 is SEHNR and CDR2 is FQNEAQ (reference sequence). The CDR3: CASSFRTSGTEQFF. The CDR3 bases are TGTGCCAGCAGCTTCAGGACTAGCGGTACCGAGCAGTTCTTC.

V is TRBV4-1 and J is TRBJ2-1; 11 nucleotides agree with TRBD2. The CDR3 covers 21 residues. CDR1 is MGHRA, CDR2 YSYEKL, per germline. With 0 bases clipped from V and 0 bases from J, the junction kept 13 bases outside the gene matches. This CDR3 reads CASSQDFRLAGNLSSYNEQFF. The CDR3 region has the DNA TGCGCCAGCAGCCAAGATTTCCGACTAGCGGGGAACTTGAGCTCCTACAATGAGCAGTTCTTC.

This clonotype has more than one count but fewer than ten. The chain has TRBV7-2 and TRBJ1-4; 8 bases map to TRBD1. Losses at the gene ends were 8 bases for V and 6 bases for J; bases not matched to a gene: 11. The germline V gene has CDR1 SGHTA and CDR2 FQGNSA. The CDR3 sequence is 15 residues long. The CDR3 reads CASGDQGALDEKLFF. Written as DNA, the CDR3 is TGTGCCAGCGGCGACCAGGGGGCGTTGGATGAAAAACTGTTTTTT.

Points on this clonotype: This may come from a read error, since a much larger clone is one base off. The genes are TRBV29-1 and TRBJ2-7; tentatively, D is TRBD1 (5 bases). CDR3 length equals 16 residues. With 3 bases removed from V and 3 bases from J, the gap between germline ends came to 21 bases. The germline gives CDR1 SQVTM, CDR2 ANQGSEA. The CDR3 nucleotides read TGCAGCGTTGAGGTGATGGGTAGTGGGGCCTTCTACGAGCAGTACTTC. This codes for CSVEVMGSGAFYEQYF.

CDR3 sequence reads: CASSGQGVNNEQFF. In DNA form, the CDR3 reads TGTGCCAGCTCCGGACAGGGGGTCAACAATGAGCAGTTCTTC. This chain connects TRBV13 to TRBJ2-1; 10 positions agree with TRBD1. The CDR3 extends over 14 amino acids. Germline V gene lookup returns CDR1 PRHDT and CDR2 FYEKMQ (reference sequence). V lost 8 bases to trimming and J lost 5 bases; unmatched junction nucleotides: 6.